This TCR beta chain was found in a study of blood T cell repertoires in COVID-19. Across the study: COVID-19 samples collected from the United States, Italy and Spain covered acute and convalescent phases. Sample material is recorded as cDNA or gDNA derived from T cells, B-cell-depleted T cells, or PBMCs.

Per the authors' pipeline: Amplifying reference gene primers gave estimates of nucleated cell counts. TCRdb's copy holds only in-frame clones and misses some; the assay was immunoSEQ multiplex PCR. That table is the source of V, J and clone size, and D and trimming were worked out from the DNA. The sample records 250,000 to 300,000 clones, around 89% being singletons. This TCR derives from a woman aged 55-75 years with acute or convalescent COVID-19. The sequenced material came from peripheral blood.

The CDR3 nucleotides are TGCGCCAGCAGCCAAGAAGGCAGGTCCTATAGCAATCAGCCCCAGCATTTT. Amino acid sequence: CASSQEGRSYSNQPQHF. J is TRBJ1-5 and V is TRBV4-1; D gene unclear. Germline V gene sequence: CDR1 MGHRA, CDR2 YSYEKL. This CDR3 comprises 17 residues. V lost 0 bases and J 0 bases, leaving 12 bases between the germline ends.